This T cell receptor (beta chain) comes out of a study of cytomegalovirus exposure and HLA in healthy donors. The CDR3 loop spans 15 amino acids. Unmatched junction bases numbered 8, after V lost 6 bases and J lost 4 bases. CDR1 and CDR2 from the germline V gene are MNHEY and SMNVEV (reference sequence). 60 Vbeta and 13 Jbeta primers were used in PCR. The data were produced by immunoSEQ multiplex PCR, yet TCRdb's version contains in-frame clones alone and is incomplete. The sample shows approximately 130,000 clones, more than 80% of them seen only once. This TCR derives from a woman aged 25 to 39 in good health and CMV-seropositive. Sequenced sample: PBMCs. The chain carries TRBV27 and TRBJ2-7; 11 bases match TRBD1. As DNA, the CDR3 is TGTGCCAGCAGCCCCTTGGACAGGGGGCTTTACGAGCAGTACTTC. Its protein is CASSPLDRGLYEQYF.